The rows below give T cell receptor beta chains drawn from one sample of a study of T-cell reconstitution after alpha-beta-depleted transplantation in children. TCRdb reanalysed the PCR reads using MiXCR and keeps one entry per CDR3 protein. The sample has roughly 790,000 distinct CDR3 sequences; 15% to 20% are singletons. This specimen consisted of PBMCs, mostly from graft donor cells, obtained 360 days after TCRalphabeta/CD19-depleted stem cell transplant. The receptors shown here come from a male patient aged 10 to 17 who had a stem cell transplant for acute lymphoblastic leukemia, so the T cells may come from the graft donor. Both conserved end residues are part of each CDR3. D genes are given only for firm matches. Size is omitted from some rows. Given values are once, few, many or a class for expanded clones.

D gene	clone size	V gene	J gene	CDR3 protein	CDR3 DNA
-	few	TRBV29-1	TRBJ2-7	CSVVFGKGQYF	TGCAGCGTTGTTTTCGGGAAGGGGCAGTACTTC
TRBD1	few	TRBV5-1	TRBJ2-1	CASSLATGVNEQFF	TGCGCCAGCAGCTTGGCAACAGGGGTCAATGAGCAGTTCTTC
-	few	TRBV27	TRBJ2-3	CASSLSISRPPGLSTDTQYF	TGTGCCAGCAGTTTATCGATTTCCCGACCTCCCGGCCTGTCCACAGATACGCAGTATTTT
-	few	TRBV25-1	TRBJ2-1	CASRFERRQFF	TGTGCCAGCAGATTTGAAAGGAGGCAGTTCTTC
TRBD2	-	TRBV12-3/TRBV12-4	TRBJ2-7	CASRRSGSSYEQYF	TGTGCCAGCAGACGTAGCGGGAGCTCCTACGAGCAGTACTTC
TRBD1	-	TRBV7-8	TRBJ2-7	CASSPQTGGGYEQYF	TGTGCCAGCAGCCCCCAAACAGGGGGCGGCTACGAGCAGTACTTC
-	-	TRBV20-1	TRBJ2-7	CSAIRRIATEQYF	TGCAGTGCTATCCGCCGGATAGCTACGGAGCAGTACTTC
TRBD2	few	TRBV12-3/TRBV12-4	TRBJ2-7	CASMSGRRLAPEQYF	TGTGCCAGCATGAGCGGAAGGAGACTAGCGCCCGAGCAGTACTTC
TRBD2	few	TRBV9	TRBJ2-3	CASSVSYPGRVLAEVLDTQYF	TGTGCCAGCAGCGTCTCCTATCCGGGACGGGTACTAGCGGAGGTTCTTGATACGCAGTATTTT
-	few	TRBV6-2/TRBV6-3	TRBJ1-5	CASSWGFQPQHF	TGTGCCAGCAGTTGGGGGTTCCAGCCCCAGCATTTT
-	-	TRBV7-8	TRBJ1-6	CASSLARAGPLHF	TGTGCCAGCAGCTTAGCCCGGGCTGGACCCCTCCACTTT
TRBD1	-	TRBV5-1	TRBJ2-7	CASGPGQGVSDEQYF	TGCGCCAGCGGGCCGGGACAGGGGGTCTCGGACGAGCAGTACTTC
-	few	TRBV7-9	TRBJ2-1	CASGLRGDSYNEQFF	TGTGCCAGCGGGCTCAGGGGGGACTCCTACAATGAGCAGTTCTTC
TRBD2	-	TRBV12-3/TRBV12-4	TRBJ2-7	CASSPGTSGKSYEQYF	TGTGCCAGCAGTCCCGGGACTAGCGGGAAGTCCTACGAGCAGTACTTC
TRBD1	-	TRBV5-5	TRBJ1-2	CASSSPGQGSSVGYTF	TGTGCCAGCAGCTCCCCGGGACAGGGAAGCTCGGTGGGCTACACCTTC
-	few	TRBV12-5	TRBJ2-7	CASGLGNSYEQYF	TGTGCTAGTGGTTTGGGCAACAGCTACGAGCAGTACTTC
TRBD2	many	TRBV11-2	TRBJ2-3	CASSRLAGGTDTQYF	TGTGCCAGCAGCCGACTAGCGGGAGGGACAGATACGCAGTATTTT
TRBD1	few	TRBV20-1	TRBJ2-7	CSARDTGGTYEQYF	TGCAGTGCTAGAGATACAGGGGGAACCTACGAGCAGTACTTC
-	-	TRBV14	TRBJ2-7	CASSQMGGPPYEQYF	TGTGCCAGCAGCCAAATGGGGGGGCCCCCCTACGAGCAGTACTTC
TRBD1	-	TRBV4-1	TRBJ1-1	CASSQKTGFMNPEAFF	TGCGCCAGCAGCCAAAAGACAGGGTTCATGAACCCTGAAGCTTTCTTT
-	-	TRBV9	TRBJ2-7	CASSLRGTDRARLDALEQYF	TGTGCCAGCAGCCTCCGTGGGACCGACAGGGCGCGACTAGATGCTTTAGAGCAGTACTTC
-	-	TRBV29-1	TRBJ2-7	CSVGRGEYEQYF	TGCAGCGTTGGCAGGGGGGAATACGAGCAGTACTTC
-	few	TRBV20-1	TRBJ2-3	CSANEQGVADTQYF	TGCAGTGCTAATGAGCAAGGGGTCGCAGATACGCAGTATTTT
TRBD1	-	TRBV12-3/TRBV12-4	TRBJ1-1	CASRLGTGGTEAFF	TGTGCCAGCAGACTTGGGACAGGGGGGACTGAAGCTTTCTTT
TRBD2	-	TRBV3-1	TRBJ2-7	CASSLSGIDSYEQYF	TGTGCCAGCAGCCTTAGCGGGATTGACTCCTACGAGCAGTACTTC
TRBD1	-	TRBV12-3/TRBV12-4	TRBJ2-7	CASSLGQALYEQYF	TGTGCCAGCAGTTTGGGACAGGCCCTCTACGAGCAGTACTTC
-	-	TRBV6-5	TRBJ1-1	CASSFATGEAFF	TGTGCCAGCAGTTTTGCGACGGGTGAAGCTTTCTTT
-	few	TRBV13	TRBJ2-4	CASSPGTPLQYF	TGTGCCAGCAGCCCCGGGACACCCCTTCAGTACTTC
TRBD2	-	TRBV28	TRBJ2-5	CASSPRGVAGLQETQYF	TGTGCCAGCAGTCCGCGCGGGGTAGCGGGGCTCCAAGAGACCCAGTACTTC
TRBD2	-	TRBV11-1	TRBJ2-3	CASSSPTSGRGRTDTQYF	TGTGCCAGCAGTTCTCCAACTAGCGGGAGGGGTAGAACAGATACGCAGTATTTT
-	few	TRBV12-3/TRBV12-4	TRBJ2-4	CASSLVGDQGIQYF	TGTGCCAGCAGTTTGGTGGGAGATCAGGGCATTCAGTACTTC
-	few	TRBV24-1	TRBJ1-5	CATSDLGHSNQPQHF	TGTGCCACCAGTGATTTAGGTCATAGCAATCAGCCCCAGCATTTT